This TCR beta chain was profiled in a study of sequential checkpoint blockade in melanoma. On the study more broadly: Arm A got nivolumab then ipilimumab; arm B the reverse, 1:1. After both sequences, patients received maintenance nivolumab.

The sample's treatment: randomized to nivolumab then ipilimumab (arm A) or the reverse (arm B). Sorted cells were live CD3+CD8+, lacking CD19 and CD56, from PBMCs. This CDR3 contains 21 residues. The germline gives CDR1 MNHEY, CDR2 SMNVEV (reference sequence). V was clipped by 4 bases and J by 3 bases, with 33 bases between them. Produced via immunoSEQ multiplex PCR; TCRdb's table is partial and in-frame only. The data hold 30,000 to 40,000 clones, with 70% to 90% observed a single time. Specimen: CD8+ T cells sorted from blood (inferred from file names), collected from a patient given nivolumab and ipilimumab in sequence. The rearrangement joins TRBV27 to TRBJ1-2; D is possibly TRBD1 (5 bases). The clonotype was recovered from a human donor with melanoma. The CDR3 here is CASSSIYPVTAPQGSDYGYTF. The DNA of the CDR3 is TGTGCCAGCAGTTCGATATACCCCGTAACCGCTCCTCAGGGTTCGGACTATGGCTACACCTTC.